Reported below is one T cell receptor beta chain. Antigen unknown. These data belong to a study of persistence of HIV-infected CD4 T cells. Overlapping HIV-1 Gag 15-mer peptides at approximately 0.91 ug per peptide per mL were used. Responding CD4+ T cells were sorted by upregulation of both CD40 ligand and CD69. Sequencing used immunoSEQ version 4 in survey mode. The protocol was immunoSEQ multiplex PCR, while the TCRdb copy is restricted to in-frame clones and leaves out a portion. This table has about 14,000 clones, approximately 68% appearing once. The CDR3 has 16 amino acids. With V trimmed by 5 bases and J by 5 bases, 8 bases remained unmatched. Germline CDR1 and CDR2: LNHDA and SQIVND (reference sequence).

This chain uses TRBV19 with TRBJ2-1, with 11 bases matching TRBD2. This clonotype was sampled from an adult man with HIV who was CMV-seropositive. The material was CD4+ T cells sorted from PBMCs after roughly 18-hour stimulation, obtained from a patient who received antiretroviral therapy. CDR3 bases: TGTGCCAGTAGTCCGTGGCTAGCGGGAGGCAACAATGAGCAGTTCTTC. This gives the protein CASSPWLAGGNNEQFF.